This T cell receptor beta chain emerged from a study of shared clonotypes between healthy human individuals. Study results and limitations: Naive CD4 clonotype sharing across several donors was approximately 5%. Rarefaction showed sorted-subset sequencing was incomplete despite large depth.

Remarks on this clone: Its antigen is currently unknown.

Trimming at V came to 2 bases and at J to 1 base, leaving 6 bases not matched to a gene. CDR1 and CDR2 from the germline V gene are SGHTA and FQGTGA. The CDR3 extends over 16 amino acids. Naive CD4+ cells were CD45RA-selected; the remaining cells were memory. The protocol was immunoSEQ multiplex PCR, while the TCRdb copy is restricted to in-frame clones and leaves out a portion. The table has fewer than 1.8 million clones, approximately 98.5% seen once; the top ten hold over 0.3%. V is TRBV7-3 and J is TRBJ1-1; 8 bases are shared with TRBD1. The receptor was isolated from a man aged 25 to 40 in good health. Sequencing was done on a sample of naive CD4+ T cells sorted from blood. Regarding subset: CD45RA+ positively selected. This CDR3 is CASSLAGGQGNTEAFF. For the CDR3, the DNA is TGTGCCAGCAGCTTAGCAGGGGGCCAAGGGAACACTGAAGCTTTCTTT.